A selection of T cell receptor beta chains follows, all from one sample in a study of blood T cell repertoires in COVID-19. Data came from immunoSEQ multiplex PCR; TCRdb stores just in-frame clones and leaves some out. The profile shows roughly 76,000 clones, around 93% of them singletons. The sequenced material came from peripheral blood. These TCRs come from a woman aged 60 to 75 with active COVID-19. Both conserved end residues are part of each CDR3. A D gene is named only where the DNA matches it firmly. Size is omitted from some rows. Given values are once, few, many or a class for expanded clones.

J gene	clone size	D gene	V gene	CDR3 DNA	CDR3 protein
TRBJ2-7	once	TRBD1	TRBV19	TGTGCCACCGGGGCCGGGACAGACATAATGCGGTACTTC	CATGAGTDIMRYF
TRBJ2-1	NA	TRBD2	TRBV7-2	TGTGCCAGCAGCTCCCAAACTAGCGGGGGTAATGAGCAGTTCTTC	CASSSQTSGGNEQFF
TRBJ2-4	NA	NA	TRBV24-1	TGTGCCACCAGTGGAGGTAGCGCGAGCATTCAGTACTTC	CATSGGSASIQYF
TRBJ1-5	NA	TRBD1	TRBV10-3	TGTGCCATCAGACAGGGGGTAGACTACAATCAGCCCCAGCATTTT	CAIRQGVDYNQPQHF
TRBJ2-1	NA	NA	TRBV5-1	TGCGCCAGCAGCTTGCTCAGTGGCGGTGGTGGTGAGCAGTTCTTC	CASSLLSGGGGEQFF
TRBJ1-4	NA	NA	TRBV3-1/TRBV3-2	TGTGCCAGCAGCCAAGAACGGGCAGGGCTGGGAAAACTGTTTTTT	CASSQERAGLGKLFF
TRBJ2-3	few	TRBD2	TRBV9	TGTGCCAGCAGCTTAAGACTAGCGGAGACGGGAGATACGCAGTATTTT	CASSLRLAETGDTQYF
TRBJ2-3	once	TRBD2	TRBV5-1	TGCGCCAGCAGCTTGGTCAGCGGGAGGGCCCCGCAGTATTTT	CASSLVSGRAPQYF
TRBJ2-5	few	NA	TRBV5-1	TGCGCCAGCAAGGGGTCGGGAGAGACCCAGTACTTC	CASKGSGETQYF
TRBJ2-7	NA	TRBD1	TRBV5-1	TGCGCCAGCAGCCCATCCCAGGGGGTGGGGGAGCAGTACTTC	CASSPSQGVGEQYF
TRBJ2-1	NA	TRBD2	TRBV6-6	TGTGCCAGCAGGACGACTAGCGGGAACCTCGATGAGCAGTTCTTC	CASRTTSGNLDEQFF
TRBJ1-2	NA	TRBD1	TRBV11-2	TGTGCCAGCAGCCCCACAGGGGTGAATCTGTATGGCTACACCTTC	CASSPTGVNLYGYTF
TRBJ2-2	NA	NA	TRBV21-1	TGTGCCAGCACCCCCGGGACAGATAACACCGGGGAGCTGTTTTTT	CASTPGTDNTGELFF
TRBJ2-3	NA	NA	TRBV18	TGTGCCAGCTCAGCCTACTCAGATACGCAGTATTTT	CASSAYSDTQYF
TRBJ2-7	once	TRBD2	TRBV5-1	TGCGCCAGCAGCGAACGCGGGAGCTCCTACGAGCAGTACTTC	CASSERGSSYEQYF
TRBJ2-1	NA	TRBD1	TRBV10-3	TGTGCCATCAGTGGAGGAGACAGGGGGGTACTTGAGCAGTTCTTC	CAISGGDRGVLEQFF
TRBJ2-3	NA	TRBD2	TRBV7-2	TGTGCCAGCAGCGATACTAGCGGGCTAACAGATACGCAGTATTTT	CASSDTSGLTDTQYF
TRBJ2-7	few	NA	TRBV30	TGTGCCTGGAGAGGGAAGACAGTCTACGAGCAGTACTTC	CAWRGKTVYEQYF
TRBJ2-7	NA	NA	TRBV24-1	TGTGCCACCAGCCCGAGAGGGATCTCCTACGAGCAGTACTTC	CATSPRGISYEQYF
TRBJ2-3	NA	TRBD1	TRBV12-5	TGTGCTAGTGGTTTGGGAAGGACAGGCTTTGGAGATACGCAGTATTTT	CASGLGRTGFGDTQYF
TRBJ2-2	NA	NA	TRBV24-1	TGTGCCACCAGTGATATCGCAGGCTCCGCGAACACCGGGGAGCTGTTTTTT	CATSDIAGSANTGELFF
TRBJ2-1	NA	TRBD2	TRBV28	TGTGCCAGCATCCCGACTAGCGGGAGGTTTCATGAGCAGTTCTTC	CASIPTSGRFHEQFF
TRBJ2-1	NA	TRBD1	TRBV5-1	TGCGCCAGCAGCCGGGACAGGGGCTCCCTCAATGAGCAGTTCTTC	CASSRDRGSLNEQFF
TRBJ2-7	NA	TRBD1	TRBV19	TGTGCCAGTAGTGGGGGACAGCTCTACGAGCAGTACTTC	CASSGGQLYEQYF
TRBJ2-5	NA	NA	TRBV5-5	TGTGCCAGCAGCTTGGGAGTCCGAGAGACCCAGTACTTC	CASSLGVRETQYF
TRBJ2-7	NA	NA	TRBV28	TGTGCCAGCAGTTCTCGGTGGTCCTACGAGCAGTACTTC	CASSSRWSYEQYF
TRBJ2-1	NA	NA	TRBV18	TGTGCCAGCTCACCACCGGGGCCTGCAAACAATGAGCAGTTCTTC	CASSPPGPANNEQFF
TRBJ1-4	NA	NA	TRBV2	TGTGCCAGCATGAGGACAGCCAGTAATGAAAAACTGTTTTTT	CASMRTASNEKLFF
TRBJ2-3	NA	NA	TRBV2	TGTGCCAGCAGGGACACCGCCACAGATACGCAGTATTTT	CASRDTATDTQYF
TRBJ2-1	once	NA	TRBV5-4	TGTGCCAGCAGCCAACCGGGACTTTTCAATGAGCAGTTCTTC	CASSQPGLFNEQFF
TRBJ2-7	NA	TRBD2	TRBV5-1	TGCGCCAGCCGGCCCGACCTAGCGGGAGCGAATCACGAGCAGTACTTC	CASRPDLAGANHEQYF